This T cell receptor beta chain was sequenced in a study of cytomegalovirus exposure and HLA in healthy donors (dated by TCRdb to about 2017). About the investigation overall: An earlier analysis of around 600 of the donors reported more than 250 Gb of sequence data and around 110 million unique TCR beta sequences from 150 million to 200 million T cells. Approximately 330 gigabases of sequencing data and about 92 million unique TCR sequences made up an early release that covered approximately 700 HLA-typed donors. Of the approximately 400 genotyped donors, 75% to 85% were placed in the genetic ancestry cluster associated with self-reported Caucasian donors. The aim of the study was to test whether cataloging public T cell receptors could identify signatures of past pathogen exposure. The study profiled the T cell repertoires of hundreds of subjects by immunosequencing and related them to cytomegalovirus serostatus. Besides the first cohort of around 700 subjects, a separate validation cohort made up of around 120 different subjects was used. To predict cytomegalovirus infection status, the study brought together high-throughput TCR immunosequencing, statistical association of individual TCRs with disease status, and machine learning. A later analysis re-examined previously published TCR beta repertoires from over 500 donors and added high-resolution HLA genotyping to investigate patterns of TCR occurrence. Rather than drawing on any new phenotypic data, the later analysis identified candidate immune exposures from TCR beta sequences and the way those sequences occurred across donors. In an earlier analysis of over 550 of the donors, high-throughput TCR beta sequencing was used to judge whether each TCR beta V gene segment behaved as functional or pseudogenic. Donor age, sex, ethnicity and CMV serostatus were compiled together with the repertoire data. A later genetic analysis took genome-wide SNP genotypes for about 65% of the 666 donors and used that subset as a discovery cohort. All discovery cohort repertoires had been generated on a single sequencing platform. Class I and class II HLA loci were covered by the typing at four-digit resolution. Typing coverage varied by locus: roughly 629-640 donors for A, B, C, DRB1 and DQB1; about 520 for DQA1; approximately 570 for DPA1; around 450 for DPB1. Roughly five DR-DQ haplotypes were treated as single units for association and clustering because of strong linkage in the cohort. Across some 400 genotyped donors of the cohort, an average of approximately 240,000 unique TCR beta nucleotide sequences per donor were sequenced, and roughly 20% of those sequences were non-productive.

What the research found in general, with its limitations: Correlated functional status among segregating V segments might be attributable to linkage disequilibrium, but an unknown experimental factor could not be ruled out. Broadly in line with IMGT annotations, most TCR beta V segments showed up in productive rearrangements about 90% or about 30% of the time in an earlier analysis of approximately 600 of the donors. Roughly uniform sequencing depth across donors was assumed in presence/absence analyses, although this assumption may not hold. When HLA alleles, especially DR and DQ, strongly co-occurred, attributing TCR associations to individual alleles was difficult. According to a later genetic analysis, donors in an Asian-associated ancestry cluster had fewer N-insertions in productive TCRs than the roughly 700-donor mean. A total of fewer than 200 TCR beta chains were listed by the study as associated with cytomegalovirus. In a later genetic analysis, a missense DCLRE1C variant was associated with V-gene and J-gene trimming of TCR beta chains, and the association was replicated in an independent cohort. Most TCR sequences were observed very rarely across donors, whereas some public TCRs were present in many individuals. In a later analysis, HLA-associated TCR beta chains were found to be more clonally expanded and to have lower generation probabilities than equally common non-associated chains. In a later analysis, several top co-occurrence clusters were reported to appear linked to parvovirus B19, influenza, CMV and Epstein-Barr virus. The classifier was reported to diagnose cytomegalovirus status with high specificity and sensitivity in both the original cohort and the validation cohort. Three of the identified cytomegalovirus-associated TCR beta chains were confirmed in vitro to be specific for cytomegalovirus antigens. Because counts were too low, seventeen rarely observed V segments, including chromosome 9 orphons, were excluded from the earlier analysis of around 590 of the donors. According to a later analysis, most CMV-associated TCR beta chains appeared to be HLA-restricted, and the HLA associations seemed to be driven largely by CMV exposure. This cohort had only TCR beta chains sequenced, and the lack of alpha or paired-chain data limited which features could be detected. A further reported finding was that TCR beta sequences accurately predicted the HLA-A and HLA-B alleles for most subjects in the first cohort. Immune exposure information for the cohort was limited to CMV serostatus. Some IMGT-functional V segments, including TRBV6-2 and TRBV6-3, could not be told apart with the 87-base-pair reads, so those segments were excluded. Because HLA typing was missing for some donors at each locus, association tests included only the typed subset. The sequencing pipeline was judged likely to have produced a cluster of highly shared sequence variants as a technical artifact. At a false discovery rate of 0.05, a later analysis linked 15,000 to 20,000 TCR beta sequences to specific HLA alleles. In a later analysis, the rate of TCR association differed among HLA loci, with DRB1 alleles having the most associated TCRs and HLA-C alleles having the fewest. It was suggested by the authors that the approach could potentially be generalized to other disease states and immunological phenotypes.

Cut back by 7 bases and 0 bases, the V and J ends lie 6 bases apart. Reading from cysteine to phenylalanine, the CDR3 counts 12 amino acids. Only the CDR3 part of the read is kept: 36 bases, read in frame from the first base. The germline V gene sets CDR1 to LGHNT and CDR2 to FRNRAP. In total, 600 or so healthy bone marrow donors made up the cohort. At the time of sampling, every cohort member was nominally healthy, though immune exposures that went unrecorded were likely present. The donor tested CMV seronegative and was one of the 352 seronegative cohort members. A peripheral blood sample was collected from each donor, and TCR beta sequencing was performed on peripheral blood mononuclear cells. Genomic DNA extraction from the blood cell samples was performed with the Qiagen DNeasy Blood Extraction Kit. The library was obtained by the immunoSEQ multiplex PCR assay. A mixture of 60 forward primers for TCR Vbeta segments and 13 reverse primers for TCR Jbeta segments was used in the multiplex PCR. A multiplex PCR assay on genomic DNA amplified the CDR3 region of rearranged TCR beta genes. The Illumina HiSeq System was used to sequence the amplified TCR beta libraries as 87-base-pair reads. As for how the authors treated the data: A later analysis tallied 75 million to 95 million unique TCR beta chains across the 600 to 700 repertoires, and approximately 11 million of those chains were shared by two or more donors. A nearest-neighbor algorithm error-corrected the raw reads and collapsed the reads into unique sequences, merging closely related sequences to remove PCR and sequencing errors. V, D and J gene segments were assigned by aligning CDR3 sequences to IMGT reference sequences. For a sequence to be retained, a match of at least six nucleotides was required to both a V gene segment and a J gene segment. Rearrangements were classified as productive when the CDR3 lacked stop codons and remained in frame with V and J, and all other rearrangements were classified as non-productive. Following IMGT convention, CDR3 was defined as the stretch from the second conserved V-encoded cysteine up to the conserved J-encoded phenylalanine. The earlier analysis of 550 to 650 of the donors excluded any sequence lacking an unambiguous match to a single V gene segment. An earlier analysis of a few hundred of the donors called V segments functional above 56.7% productive rearrangements and segregating when the between-donor standard deviation exceeded 5%. A statistical classification framework was built for diagnosing cytomegalovirus status from the catalog of TCR beta chain sequences. In a later analysis, V and J genes were assigned by comparing TCR nucleotide sequences against IMGT/GENE-DB human TR gene sequences. Using the TCRdist pipeline, a later analysis assigned CDR3 sequences along with most-parsimonious VDJ recombination scenarios. In a later analysis, each TCR beta chain was defined by its CDR3 amino acid sequence together with its V-gene family, and reads without a unique V-gene family were excluded. A later analysis removed 550 to 700 highly shared, low-generation-probability nucleotide sequences to deal with suspected cross-contamination and a sequencing artifact. For each public chain, a later analysis derived a clonal expansion index from normalized ranks of inferred template counts within each repertoire. In a later analysis, generation probabilities were computed with a VDJ recombination model fitted to out-of-frame rearrangements, and the resulting probabilities were checked against IGoR. Hypergeometric tests were used in a later analysis to score TCR-TCR, TCR-HLA and TCR-CMV co-occurrence, with a repertoire-size bias correction applied to the TCR pairs. To estimate false discovery rates, a later analysis permuted the HLA or CMV assignments 20 times. In a later analysis, co-occurring TCRs were grouped with DBSCAN, and TCRdist sequence similarity was added when clustering was performed within HLA-allele-positive subsets. For co-occurrence clustering, repertoires with fewer than 30,000 or more than 120,000 public chains were excluded, along with five repertoires with anomalous nucleotide sharing. This is the immuneACCESS table as TCRdb keeps it, with only in-frame sequences that have V and J called. A part of the clones is gone; compared with another copy, unresolved V genes explain less than half, and the rest is unexplained. From that table come the V and J calls and clone size; the DNA was used to work out D and trimming. The sample table lists about 150,000 clones, 75% to 80% of them with a count of one. The ten largest clones take up about 0.64% of the sample.

As for this clone: Its binding antigen is unknown. One base away there is no much larger clone; base qualities are not given.

The chain employs TRBV12-5 and TRBJ2-5, with the D gene not confidently named. This receptor was identified in a male donor in good health and CMV-seronegative. The source material was PBMCs. The CDR3 in this case is CASAQYQETQYF. At the DNA level, the sequence is TGTGCTAGTGCTCAGTACCAAGAGACCCAGTACTTC.